This T cell receptor (beta chain) originates from a study of OX40 agonist ivuxolimab in advanced cancers. Study as a whole: From about 23 to 85 years was the age range, with a mean of roughly 59 years, and nearly 85% were male. Study results and caveats: CD8+ T cells showed, on average, more clonal expansion than CD4+ cells.

Sequencing used immunoSEQ multiplex PCR; TCRdb keeps in-frame clones, though not all of them. The sample has 20,000 to 30,000 clones; approximately 90% are singletons. Trimming removed 5 bases from V and 0 bases from J, with 7 bases in between. CDR3 length equals 13 residues. The V gene's germline CDR1 is SNHLY and CDR2 FYNNEI. As regards this clone: The antigen remains undetermined.

The receptor's source is an adult with an advanced solid tumor such as melanoma, head and neck, liver or kidney cancer. Sequences were derived from CD4+ or CD8+ T cells sorted from blood, sampled in a trial of the OX40 agonist ivuxolimab. The V and J genes are TRBV2 and TRBJ2-5; D is unclear. This CDR3 reads CASSSDYQETQYF. CDR3 sequence (DNA): TGTGCCAGCAGTTCTGACTACCAAGAGACCCAGTACTTC.